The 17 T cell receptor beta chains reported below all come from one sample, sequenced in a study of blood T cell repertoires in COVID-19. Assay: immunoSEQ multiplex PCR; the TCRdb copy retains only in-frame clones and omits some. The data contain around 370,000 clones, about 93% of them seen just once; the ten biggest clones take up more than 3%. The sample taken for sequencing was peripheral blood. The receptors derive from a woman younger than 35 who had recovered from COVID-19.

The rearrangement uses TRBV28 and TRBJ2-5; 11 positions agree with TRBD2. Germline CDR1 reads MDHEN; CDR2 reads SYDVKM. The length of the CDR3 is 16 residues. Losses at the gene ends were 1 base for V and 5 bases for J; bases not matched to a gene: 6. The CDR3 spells CASSLFGLAGGETQYF. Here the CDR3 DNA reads TGTGCCAGCAGTTTATTCGGACTAGCGGGCGGGGAGACCCAGTACTTC.

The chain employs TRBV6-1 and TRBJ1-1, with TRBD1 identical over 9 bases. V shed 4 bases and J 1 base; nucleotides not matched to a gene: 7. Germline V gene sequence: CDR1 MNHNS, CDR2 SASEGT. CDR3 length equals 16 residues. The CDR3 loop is CASSVWTGAKNTEAFF. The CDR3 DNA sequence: TGTGCCAGCAGTGTGTGGACAGGGGCAAAGAACACTGAAGCTTTCTTT.

The CDR3 sequence: CASSLTGNYEQYV. In DNA, the CDR3 is TGTGCCAGCAGCTTGACCGGTAACTACGAGCAGTACGTC. The rearrangement links TRBV5-6 to TRBJ2-7; D unresolved. V dropped 1 base and J dropped 3 bases, with 8 bases sitting between them. The germline V gene encodes CDR1 SGHDT and CDR2 YYEEEE. This CDR3 is built from 13 residues.

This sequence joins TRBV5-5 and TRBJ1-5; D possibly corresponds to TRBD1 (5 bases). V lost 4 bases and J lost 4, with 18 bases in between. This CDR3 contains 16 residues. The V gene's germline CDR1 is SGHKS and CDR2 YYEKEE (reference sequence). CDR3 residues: CASSARVTGVNQPQHF. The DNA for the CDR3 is TGTGCCAGCAGCGCCAGGGTGACGGGGGTAAATCAGCCCCAGCATTTT.

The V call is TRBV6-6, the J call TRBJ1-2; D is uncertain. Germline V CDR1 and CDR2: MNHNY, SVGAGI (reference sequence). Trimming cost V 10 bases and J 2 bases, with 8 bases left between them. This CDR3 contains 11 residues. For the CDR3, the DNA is TGTGCCACCGCGGGGAACTATGGCTACACCTTC. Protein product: CATAGNYGYTF.

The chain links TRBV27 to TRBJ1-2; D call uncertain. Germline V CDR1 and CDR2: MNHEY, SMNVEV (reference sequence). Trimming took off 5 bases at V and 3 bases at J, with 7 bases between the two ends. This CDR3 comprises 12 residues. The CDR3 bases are TGTGCCAGCAGTGGAGATTACTATGGCTACACCTTC. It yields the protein CASSGDYYGYTF.

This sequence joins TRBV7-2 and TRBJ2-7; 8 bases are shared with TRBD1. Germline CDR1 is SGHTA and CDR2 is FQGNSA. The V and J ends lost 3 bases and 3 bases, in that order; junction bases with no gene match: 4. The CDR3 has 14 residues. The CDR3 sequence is CASSLGGQGYEQYV. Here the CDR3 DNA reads TGTGCCAGCAGCTTGGGCGGACAGGGCTACGAGCAGTACGTC.

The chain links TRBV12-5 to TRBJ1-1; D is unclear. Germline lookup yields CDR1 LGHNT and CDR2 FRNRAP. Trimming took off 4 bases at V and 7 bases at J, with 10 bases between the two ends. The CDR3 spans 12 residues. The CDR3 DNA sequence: TGTGCTAGTGGTTCTCCGGTAGTTGAAGCTTTCTTT. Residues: CASGSPVVEAFF.

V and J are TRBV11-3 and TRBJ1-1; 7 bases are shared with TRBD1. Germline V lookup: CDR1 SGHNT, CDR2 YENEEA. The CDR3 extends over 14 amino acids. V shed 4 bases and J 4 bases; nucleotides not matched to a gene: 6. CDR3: CASSSRGFVTEAFF. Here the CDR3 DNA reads TGTGCCAGCAGCTCCAGGGGGTTTGTCACTGAAGCTTTCTTT.

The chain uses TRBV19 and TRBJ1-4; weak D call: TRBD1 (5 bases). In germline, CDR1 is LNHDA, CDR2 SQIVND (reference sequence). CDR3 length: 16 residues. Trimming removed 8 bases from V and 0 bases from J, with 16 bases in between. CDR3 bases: TGTGCCAGTGGCCACTTTGGGGCACCAACTAATGAAAAACTGTTTTTT. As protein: CASGHFGAPTNEKLFF.

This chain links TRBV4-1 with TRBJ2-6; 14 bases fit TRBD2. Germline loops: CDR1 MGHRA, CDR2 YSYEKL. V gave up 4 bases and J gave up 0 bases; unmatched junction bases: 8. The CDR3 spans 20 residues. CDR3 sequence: CASSPGKGLAGVSGANVLTF. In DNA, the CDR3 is TGCGCCAGCAGCCCAGGCAAGGGACTAGCGGGAGTCTCTGGGGCCAACGTCCTGACTTTC.

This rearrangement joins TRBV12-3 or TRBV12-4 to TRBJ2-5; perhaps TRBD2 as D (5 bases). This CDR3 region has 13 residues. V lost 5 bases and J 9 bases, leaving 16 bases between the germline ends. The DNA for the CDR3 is TGTGCCAGCAGTCCGGACGGAGGCCGGGCCCAGTACTTC. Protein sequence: CASSPDGGRAQYF.

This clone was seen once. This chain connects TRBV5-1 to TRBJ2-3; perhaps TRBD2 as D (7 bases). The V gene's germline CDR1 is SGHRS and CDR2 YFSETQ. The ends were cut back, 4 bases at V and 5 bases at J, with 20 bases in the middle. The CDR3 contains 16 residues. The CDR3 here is CASSPRGGASGDTQYF. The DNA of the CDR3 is TGCGCCAGCAGCCCTCGAGGGGGGGCAAGTGGAGATACGCAGTATTTT.

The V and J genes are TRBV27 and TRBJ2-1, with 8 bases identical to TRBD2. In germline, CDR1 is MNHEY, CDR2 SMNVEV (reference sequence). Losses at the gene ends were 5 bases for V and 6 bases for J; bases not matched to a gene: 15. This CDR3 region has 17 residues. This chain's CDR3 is CASSPRRRAGVGNEQFF. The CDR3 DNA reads TGTGCCAGCAGTCCACGCCGAAGAGCGGGAGTAGGCAATGAGCAGTTCTTC.

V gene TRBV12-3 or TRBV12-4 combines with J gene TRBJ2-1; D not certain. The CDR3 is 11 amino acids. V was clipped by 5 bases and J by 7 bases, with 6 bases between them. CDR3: CASSPKNEQFF. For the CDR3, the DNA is TGTGCCAGCAGTCCAAAAAATGAGCAGTTCTTC.

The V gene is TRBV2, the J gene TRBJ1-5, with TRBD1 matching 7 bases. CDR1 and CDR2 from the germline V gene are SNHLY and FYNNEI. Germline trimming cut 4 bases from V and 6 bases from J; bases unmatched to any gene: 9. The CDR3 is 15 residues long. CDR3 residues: CASSVYRGKSQPQHF. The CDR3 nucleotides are TGTGCCAGCAGTGTATACAGGGGAAAGAGTCAGCCCCAGCATTTT.

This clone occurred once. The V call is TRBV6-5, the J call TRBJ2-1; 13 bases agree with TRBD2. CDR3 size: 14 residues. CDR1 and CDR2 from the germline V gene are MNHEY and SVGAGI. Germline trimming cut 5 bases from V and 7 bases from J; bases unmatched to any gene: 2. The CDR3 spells CASSRTSGSNEQFF. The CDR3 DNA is TGTGCCAGCAGTCGGACTAGCGGGAGTAATGAGCAGTTCTTC.